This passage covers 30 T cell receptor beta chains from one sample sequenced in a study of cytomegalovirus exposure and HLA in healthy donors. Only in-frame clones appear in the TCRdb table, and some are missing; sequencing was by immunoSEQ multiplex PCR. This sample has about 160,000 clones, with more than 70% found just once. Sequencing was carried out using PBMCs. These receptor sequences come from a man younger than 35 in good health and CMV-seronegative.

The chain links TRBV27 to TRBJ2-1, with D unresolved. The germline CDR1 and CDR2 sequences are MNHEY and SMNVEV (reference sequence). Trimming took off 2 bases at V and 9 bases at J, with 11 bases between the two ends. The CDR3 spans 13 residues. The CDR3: CASSLEALAEQFF. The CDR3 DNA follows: TGTGCCAGCAGTTTAGAGGCGTTAGCTGAGCAGTTCTTC.

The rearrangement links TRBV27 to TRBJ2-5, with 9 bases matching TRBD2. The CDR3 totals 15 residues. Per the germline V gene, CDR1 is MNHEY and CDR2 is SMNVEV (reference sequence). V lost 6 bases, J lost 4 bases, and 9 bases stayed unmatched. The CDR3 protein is CASRTFSGSPETQYF. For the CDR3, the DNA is TGTGCCAGCAGGACCTTTAGCGGGAGCCCAGAGACCCAGTACTTC.

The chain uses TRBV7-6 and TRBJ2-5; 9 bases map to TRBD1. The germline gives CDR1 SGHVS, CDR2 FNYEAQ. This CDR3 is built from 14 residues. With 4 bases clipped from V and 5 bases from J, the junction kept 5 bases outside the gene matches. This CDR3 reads CASSSGQGWETQYF. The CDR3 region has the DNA TGTGCCAGCAGCTCCGGACAGGGGTGGGAGACCCAGTACTTC.

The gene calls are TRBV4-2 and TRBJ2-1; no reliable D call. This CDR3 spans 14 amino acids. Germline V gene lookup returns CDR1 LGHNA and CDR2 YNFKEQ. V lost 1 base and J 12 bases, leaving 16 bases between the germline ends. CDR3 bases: TGTGCCAGCAGCCAAGGAGGTAGTGGGTTGGTGCAGTTCTTC. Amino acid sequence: CASSQGGSGLVQFF.

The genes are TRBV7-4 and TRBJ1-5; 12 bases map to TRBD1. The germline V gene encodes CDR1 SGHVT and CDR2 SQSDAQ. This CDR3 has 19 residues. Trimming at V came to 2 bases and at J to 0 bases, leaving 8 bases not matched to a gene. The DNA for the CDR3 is TGTGCCAGCAGCTTACAGGGGACAGGGGGCTTTTATAGCAATCAGCCCCAGCATTTT. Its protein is CASSLQGTGGFYSNQPQHF. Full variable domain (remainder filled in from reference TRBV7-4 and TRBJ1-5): GAGVSQSPRYKVAKRGRDVALRCDSISGHVTLYWYRQTLGQGSEVLTYSQSDAQRDKSGRPSGRFSAERPERSVSTLKIQRTEQGDSAVYLCASSLQGTGGFYSNQPQHFGDGTRLSIL.

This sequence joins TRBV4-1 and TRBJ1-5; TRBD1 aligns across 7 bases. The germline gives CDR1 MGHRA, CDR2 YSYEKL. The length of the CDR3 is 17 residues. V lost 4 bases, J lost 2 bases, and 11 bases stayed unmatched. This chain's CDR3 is CASSLHPRQGGNQPQHF. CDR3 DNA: TGCGCCAGCAGCCTTCACCCTAGACAGGGTGGCAATCAGCCCCAGCATTTT.

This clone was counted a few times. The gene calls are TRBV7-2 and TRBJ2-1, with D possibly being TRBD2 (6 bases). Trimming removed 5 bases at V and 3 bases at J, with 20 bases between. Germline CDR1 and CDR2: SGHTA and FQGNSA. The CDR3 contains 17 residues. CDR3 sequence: CASSGTWAGNLYNEQFF. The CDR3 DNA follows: TGTGCCAGCAGCGGGACTTGGGCGGGAAACCTCTACAATGAGCAGTTCTTC.

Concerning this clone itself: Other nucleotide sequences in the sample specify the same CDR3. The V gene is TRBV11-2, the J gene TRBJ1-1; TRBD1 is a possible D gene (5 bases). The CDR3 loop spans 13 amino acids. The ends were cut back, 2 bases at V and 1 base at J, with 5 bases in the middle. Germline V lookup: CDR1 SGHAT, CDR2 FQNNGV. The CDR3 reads CASSLQGNTEAFF. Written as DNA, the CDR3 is TGTGCCAGCAGCTTACAGGGGAACACTGAAGCTTTCTTT.

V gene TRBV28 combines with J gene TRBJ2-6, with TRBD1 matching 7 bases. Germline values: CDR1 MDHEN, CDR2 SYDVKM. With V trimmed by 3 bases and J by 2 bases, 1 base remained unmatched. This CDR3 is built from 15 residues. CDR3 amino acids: CASSLGTAGANVLTF. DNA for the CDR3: TGTGCCAGCAGTTTGGGGACAGCTGGGGCCAACGTCCTGACTTTC.

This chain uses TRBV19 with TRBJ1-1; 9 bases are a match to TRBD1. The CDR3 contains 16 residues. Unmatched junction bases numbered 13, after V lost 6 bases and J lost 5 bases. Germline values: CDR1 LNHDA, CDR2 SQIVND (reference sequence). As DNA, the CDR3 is TGTGCCAGTAGAGTTGGGACAGGGCAAAGGGAAACTGAAGCTTTCTTT. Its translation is CASRVGTGQRETEAFF.

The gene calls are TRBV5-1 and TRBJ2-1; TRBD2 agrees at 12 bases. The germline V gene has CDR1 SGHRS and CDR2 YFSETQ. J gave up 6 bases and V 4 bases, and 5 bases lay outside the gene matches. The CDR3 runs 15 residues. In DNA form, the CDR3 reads TGCGCCAGCAGCGCCGGGACTAGCGGGCCCAATGAGCAGTTCTTC. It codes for CASSAGTSGPNEQFF.

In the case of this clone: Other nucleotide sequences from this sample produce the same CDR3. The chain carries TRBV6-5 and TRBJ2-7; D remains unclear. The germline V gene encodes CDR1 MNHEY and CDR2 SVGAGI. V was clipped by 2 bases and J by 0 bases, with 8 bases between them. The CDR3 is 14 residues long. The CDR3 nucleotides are TGTGCCAGCAGTTACGGGCAAGGCTCCTACGAGCAGTACTTC. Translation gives CASSYGQGSYEQYF.

The CDR3 loop reads CASRVDRDTEAFF. CDR3 nucleotide sequence: TGTGCCAGCAGGGTCGACAGGGACACTGAAGCTTTCTTT. The gene calls are TRBV6-5 and TRBJ1-1, with TRBD1 matching over 7 bases. The trim removed 6 bases at V and 3 bases at J, leaving 4 bases unmatched. Germline CDR1 MNHEY, CDR2 SVGAGI. The CDR3 length is 13 residues.

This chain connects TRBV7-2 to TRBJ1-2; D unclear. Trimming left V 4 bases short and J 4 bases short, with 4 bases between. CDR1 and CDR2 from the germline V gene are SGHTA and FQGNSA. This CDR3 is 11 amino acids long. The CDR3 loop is CASSSGYGYTF. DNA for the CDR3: TGTGCCAGCAGCTCGGGCTATGGCTACACCTTC.

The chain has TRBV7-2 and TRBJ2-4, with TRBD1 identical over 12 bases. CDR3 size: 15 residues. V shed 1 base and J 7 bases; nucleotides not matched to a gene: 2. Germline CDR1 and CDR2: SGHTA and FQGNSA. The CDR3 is CASSLEGQGANIQYF. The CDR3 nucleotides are TGTGCCAGCAGCTTAGAGGGACAGGGGGCGAACATTCAGTACTTC.

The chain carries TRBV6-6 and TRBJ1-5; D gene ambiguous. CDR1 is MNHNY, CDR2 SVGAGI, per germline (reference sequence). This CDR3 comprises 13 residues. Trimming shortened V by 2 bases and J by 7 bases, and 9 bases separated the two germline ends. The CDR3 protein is CASSYRREQPQHF. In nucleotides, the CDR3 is TGTGCCAGCAGTTACAGGAGGGAACAGCCCCAGCATTTT.

The CDR3 sequence is CASSSPGGGEATQYF. As DNA, the CDR3 is TGTGCCAGCAGTTCCCCGGGTGGGGGGGAAGCTACGCAGTATTTT. The chain links TRBV28 to TRBJ2-3; 7 bases agree with TRBD2. V was clipped by 4 bases and J by 8 bases; unmatched bases: 12. The CDR3 runs to 15 residues. From germline, CDR1 is MDHEN and CDR2 SYDVKM.

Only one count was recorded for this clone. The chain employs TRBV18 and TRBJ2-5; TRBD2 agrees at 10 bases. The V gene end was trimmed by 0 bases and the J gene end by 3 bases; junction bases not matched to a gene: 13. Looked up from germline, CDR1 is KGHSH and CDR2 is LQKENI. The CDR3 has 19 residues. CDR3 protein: CASSPPGRFTSGTKETQYF. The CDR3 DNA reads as TGTGCCAGCTCACCACCGGGTCGTTTCACTAGCGGGACCAAAGAGACCCAGTACTTC.

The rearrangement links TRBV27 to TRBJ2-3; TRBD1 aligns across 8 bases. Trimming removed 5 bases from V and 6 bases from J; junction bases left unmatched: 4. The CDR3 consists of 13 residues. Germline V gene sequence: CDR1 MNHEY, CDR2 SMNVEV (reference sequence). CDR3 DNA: TGTGCCAGCAGTCCCCACAGGGGGGATACGCAGTATTTT. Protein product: CASSPHRGDTQYF.

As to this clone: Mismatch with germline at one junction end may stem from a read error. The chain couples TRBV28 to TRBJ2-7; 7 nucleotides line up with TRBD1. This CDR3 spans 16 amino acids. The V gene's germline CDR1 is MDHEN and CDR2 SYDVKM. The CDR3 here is CASSLGNRGLGYGQYF. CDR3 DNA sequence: TGTGCCAGCAGTTTAGGGAACAGGGGTTTGGGATACGGGCAGTACTTC.

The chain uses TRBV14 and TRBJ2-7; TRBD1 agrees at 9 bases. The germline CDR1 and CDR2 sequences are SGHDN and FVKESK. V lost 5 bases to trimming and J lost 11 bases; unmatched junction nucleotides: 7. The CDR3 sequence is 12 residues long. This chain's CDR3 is CASSLVRQGEYV. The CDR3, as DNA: TGTGCCAGCAGCTTAGTGCGACAGGGGGAGTACGTC.

The CDR3 loop is CASSEEGTGYQPQHF. CDR3 nucleotide sequence: TGTGCCAGCAGTGAAGAGGGGACAGGGTATCAGCCCCAGCATTTT. This chain links TRBV6-1 with TRBJ1-5; 9 nucleotides line up with TRBD1. Germline V gene sequence: CDR1 MNHNS, CDR2 SASEGT. Germline trimming cut 1 base from V and 5 bases from J; bases unmatched to any gene: 3. There are 15 residues in the CDR3.

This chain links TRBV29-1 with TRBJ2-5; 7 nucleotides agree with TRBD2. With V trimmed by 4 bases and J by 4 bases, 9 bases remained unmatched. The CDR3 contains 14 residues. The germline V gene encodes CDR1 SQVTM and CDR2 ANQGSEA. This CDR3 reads CSVVHSGRAETQYF. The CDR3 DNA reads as TGCAGCGTTGTCCATAGCGGGCGAGCAGAGACCCAGTACTTC.

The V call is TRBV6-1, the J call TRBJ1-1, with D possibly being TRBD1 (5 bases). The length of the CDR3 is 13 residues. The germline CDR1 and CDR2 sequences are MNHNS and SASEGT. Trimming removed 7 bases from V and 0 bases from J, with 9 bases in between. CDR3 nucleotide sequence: TGTGCCAGCAAGGGGCCCGTGAACACTGAAGCTTTCTTT. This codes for CASKGPVNTEAFF.

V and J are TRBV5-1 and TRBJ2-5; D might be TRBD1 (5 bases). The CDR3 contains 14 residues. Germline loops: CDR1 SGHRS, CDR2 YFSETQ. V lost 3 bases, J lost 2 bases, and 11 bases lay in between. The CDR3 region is CASSWAGLQETQYF. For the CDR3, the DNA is TGCGCCAGCAGCTGGGCAGGGCTTCAAGAGACCCAGTACTTC.

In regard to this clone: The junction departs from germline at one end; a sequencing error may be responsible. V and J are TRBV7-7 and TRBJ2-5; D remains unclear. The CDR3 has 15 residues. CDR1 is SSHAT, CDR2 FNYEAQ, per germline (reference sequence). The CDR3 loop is CASSSLGETEETQYF. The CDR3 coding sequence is TGTGCTAGCAGCTCCCTCGGAGAGACGGAAGAGACCCAGTACTTC.

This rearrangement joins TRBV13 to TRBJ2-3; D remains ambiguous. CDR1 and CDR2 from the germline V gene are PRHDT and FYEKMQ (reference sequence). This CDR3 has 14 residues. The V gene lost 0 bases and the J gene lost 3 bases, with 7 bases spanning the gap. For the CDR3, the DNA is TGTGCCAGCAGCTTAGGACCCGGGACAGATACGCAGTATTTT. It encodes CASSLGPGTDTQYF.

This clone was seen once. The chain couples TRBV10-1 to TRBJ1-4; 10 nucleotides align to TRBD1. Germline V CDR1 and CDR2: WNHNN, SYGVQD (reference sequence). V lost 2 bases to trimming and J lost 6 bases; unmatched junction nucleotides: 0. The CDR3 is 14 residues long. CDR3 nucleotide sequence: TGCGCCAGCAGTGAGGGGACAGGGGATGAAAAACTGTTTTTT. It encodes CASSEGTGDEKLFF.

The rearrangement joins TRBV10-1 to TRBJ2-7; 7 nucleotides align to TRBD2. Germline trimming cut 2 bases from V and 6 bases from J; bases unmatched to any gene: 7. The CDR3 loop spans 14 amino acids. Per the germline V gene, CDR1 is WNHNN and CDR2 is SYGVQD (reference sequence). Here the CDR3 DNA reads TGCGCCAGCAGTGAGACGCGGGAGCGGGCCGAGCAGTACTTC. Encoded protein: CASSETRERAEQYF.

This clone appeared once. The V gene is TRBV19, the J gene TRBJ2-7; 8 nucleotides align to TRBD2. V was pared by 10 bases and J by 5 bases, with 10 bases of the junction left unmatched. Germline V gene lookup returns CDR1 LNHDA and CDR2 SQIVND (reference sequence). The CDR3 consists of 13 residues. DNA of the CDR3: TGTGCCACCCTCAGCTCGGGGGGGGACGAGCAGTACTTC. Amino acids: CATLSSGGDEQYF.